The 10 T cell receptor beta chains presented below share a single source sample, sequenced in a study of blood T cell repertoires in COVID-19. Sequenced by immunoSEQ multiplex PCR; TCRdb stores in-frame clones only, minus some. The table lists about 82,000 clones, around four fifths of them singletons. The sequencing sample was made of peripheral blood. All receptors come from a woman aged 55-69 years with acute or convalescent COVID-19.

This chain uses TRBV19 with TRBJ1-2; 7 positions match TRBD1. V lost 6 bases and J lost 5; bases outside the gene matches: 9. CDR1 and CDR2 (germline): LNHDA, SQIVND (reference sequence). CDR3 length: 14 amino acids. CDR3 amino acids: CASSSRGPAYGYTF. CDR3 bases: TGTGCCAGTAGCAGTAGGGGGCCCGCTTATGGCTACACCTTC.

The V call is TRBV10-3, the J call TRBJ2-1, with 8 bases lining up with TRBD2. V was pared by 5 bases and J by 9 bases, with 21 bases of the junction left unmatched. Germline assignment: CDR1 ENHRY and CDR2 SYGVKD. This CDR3 is built from 18 residues. In nucleotides, the CDR3 is TGTGCCATCAGTAGTCCTTGGGAAGGGACTAGGAGCGCCGGTGAGCAGTTCTTC. The encoded protein is CAISSPWEGTRSAGEQFF.

The genes are TRBV6-5 and TRBJ2-1, with a tentative D call TRBD2 (6 bases). The CDR3 length is 14 residues. V lost 2 bases, J lost 9 bases, and 14 bases lay in between. CDR1 MNHEY and CDR2 SVGAGI come from the germline V gene. The CDR3 spells CASSYQGGIGEQFF. CDR3 coding DNA: TGTGCCAGCAGTTACCAAGGCGGGATCGGTGAGCAGTTCTTC.

The rearrangement uses TRBV7-3 and TRBJ1-2, with D uncertain. Germline V lookup: CDR1 SGHTA, CDR2 FQGTGA. The CDR3 runs 14 residues. V lost 6 bases, J lost 4 bases, and 15 bases lay in between. In nucleotides, the CDR3 is TGTGCCAGCAGTACTAACCCGGAGGGCTATGGCTACACCTTC. It translates to CASSTNPEGYGYTF.

The genes are TRBV6-2 or TRBV6-3 and TRBJ2-7; tentative D call: TRBD1 (6 bases). The CDR3 sequence is 13 residues long. Germline V gene data show CDR1 as MNHEY and CDR2 as SVGEGT. The V end was cut by 2 bases, the J end by 4 bases, with 9 bases between. CDR3 nucleotides: TGTGCCAGCAGTTACAACAGGGCATACGAGCAGTACTTC. Translating gives CASSYNRAYEQYF.

This chain connects TRBV10-3 to TRBJ2-1; 8 positions match TRBD2. V shed 0 bases and J 7 bases; nucleotides not matched to a gene: 14. Germline-derived CDR1 and CDR2 are ENHRY and SYGVKD. The CDR3 spans 18 residues. Written as DNA, the CDR3 is TGTGCCATCAGTGAGTCACGGACAGCTCCACTAGCGGCGAATGAGCAGTTCTTC. It specifies CAISESRTAPLAANEQFF.

V usage is TRBV4-3 and J usage is TRBJ1-2; 7 bases fit TRBD1. Unmatched junction bases numbered 9, after V lost 8 bases and J lost 6 bases. The germline V gene has CDR1 LGHNA and CDR2 YSLEER. The CDR3 extends over 13 amino acids. The CDR3 spells CASGDPQGDGYTF. CDR3 bases: TGCGCCAGCGGGGACCCCCAGGGGGATGGCTACACCTTC.

V and J are TRBV19 and TRBJ2-5; TRBD2 is a possible D gene (6 bases). This CDR3 is 14 amino acids long. The V end was cut by 0 bases, the J end by 4 bases, with 9 bases between. Per the germline V gene, CDR1 is LNHDA and CDR2 is SQIVND (reference sequence). In DNA form, the CDR3 reads TGTGCCAGTAGTATAGATTCCGGGGGAGAGACCCAGTACTTC. Amino acid sequence: CASSIDSGGETQYF.

The chain recombines TRBV13 with TRBJ1-4; 8 nucleotides agree with TRBD1. CDR3 length: 14 amino acids. V trimming: 5 bases; J trimming: 8 bases; junction bases outside the gene matches: 7. Per germline, CDR1 PRHDT and CDR2 FYEKMQ (reference sequence). The CDR3 loop reads CASSIWTGREKLFF. Written as DNA, the CDR3 is TGTGCCAGCAGCATATGGACAGGGAGGGAAAAACTGTTTTTT. The full variable domain, completed using reference TRBV13 and TRBJ1-4, is AAGVIQSPRHLIKEKRETATLKCYPIPRHDTVYWYQQGPGQDPQFLISFYEKMQSDKGSIPDRFSAQQFSDYHSELNMSSLELGDSALYFCASSIWTGREKLFFGSGTQLSVL.

The chain is built from TRBV3-1 (or the pseudogene TRBV3-2) and TRBJ1-3; 9 bases are a match to TRBD1. V dropped 3 bases and J dropped 9; count of bases not matched to a gene: 12. CDR1 is LGHDT and CDR2 is YNNKEL in the germline V gene (reference sequence). This CDR3 has 16 residues. CDR3 sequence (DNA): TGTGCCAGCAGCCAGGGGGGGGACAGGGTCGCTTCCACCATATATTTT. Amino acids: CASSQGGDRVASTIYF.